This is a list of T cell receptor beta chains from one sample in a study of blood T cells in healthy people across ages. TCRdb independently ran MiXCR on the 5' RACE reads; one entry per CDR3 protein. The repertoire holds 800,000 or so distinct CDR3 sequences, about 42% seen once, with around 18% in the top ten. Sequenced input: blood. The receptors derive from a man older than 75 in good health. Each CDR3 is given with its conserved first and last residue. The D gene is left open where the match is weak. The listing skips clone size in some rows; elsewhere it reads once, few, many or a size class.

>TRBV25-1|many|NA|TRBJ1-1
TGTGCCAGCAGTGATTGGGGGAACACTGAAGCTTTCTTT
CASSDWGNTEAFF
>TRBV5-1|NA|NA|TRBJ2-3
TGCGCCAGCAGCTGGAAGGGTTCCAACACAGATACGCAGTATTTT
CASSWKGSNTDTQYF
>TRBV5-6|NA|NA|TRBJ2-5
TGTGCCAGCAGCTGGGCGGGTACGACGGGGCAAGAGACCCAGTACTTC
CASSWAGTTGQETQYF
>TRBV20-1|few|TRBD2|TRBJ2-7
TGCAGTGCTAACGACCGGACTAGCAGCTCCTACGAGCAGTACTTC
CSANDRTSSSYEQYF
>TRBV7-2|NA|NA|TRBJ2-7
TGTGCCAACAGCCCACAGCTTGACTCCTACGAGCAGTACTTC
CANSPQLDSYEQYF
>TRBV12-3/TRBV12-4|NA|TRBD2|TRBJ2-3
TGTGCCAGCAGCCCAACTAGCGGGGGCACCTATAGCACAGATACGCAGTATTTT
CASSPTSGGTYSTDTQYF
>TRBV6-2/TRBV6-3|NA|TRBD2|TRBJ2-3
TGTGCCAGCAGTCCGACTAGCAGAACAGATACGCAGTATTTT
CASSPTSRTDTQYF
>TRBV20-1|many|TRBD2|TRBJ2-1
TGCAGTGCTAGAACCCGACTAGCGAACCCATTAGGAGAGCAGTTCTTC
CSARTRLANPLGEQFF
>TRBV29-1|many|NA|TRBJ2-5
TGCAGCGTTGAAGATCCGGTCGGGGAGACCCAGTACTTC
CSVEDPVGETQYF
>TRBV6-1|NA|TRBD1|TRBJ2-7
TGTGCCACAAAAGGTAGCCCCGGGACAGGGGCTTTGGATGAGCAGTACTTC
CATKGSPGTGALDEQYF
>TRBV2|NA|NA|TRBJ2-6
TGTGCCAGCAGTACAGGGAGATATGGCTCTGGGGCCAACGTCCTGACTTTC
CASSTGRYGSGANVLTF